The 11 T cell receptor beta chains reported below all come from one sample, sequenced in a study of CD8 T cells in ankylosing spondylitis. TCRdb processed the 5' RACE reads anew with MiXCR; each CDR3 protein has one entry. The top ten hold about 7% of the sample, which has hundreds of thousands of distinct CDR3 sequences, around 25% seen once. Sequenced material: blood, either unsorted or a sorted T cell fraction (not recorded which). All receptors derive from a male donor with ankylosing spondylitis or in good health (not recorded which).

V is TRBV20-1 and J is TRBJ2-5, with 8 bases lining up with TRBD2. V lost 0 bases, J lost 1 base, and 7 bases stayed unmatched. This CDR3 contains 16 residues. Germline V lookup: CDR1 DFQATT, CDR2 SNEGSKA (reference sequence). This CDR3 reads CSARDQTSGAQETQYF. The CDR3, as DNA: TGCAGTGCTAGAGATCAAACTAGCGGAGCCCAAGAGACCCAGTACTTC.

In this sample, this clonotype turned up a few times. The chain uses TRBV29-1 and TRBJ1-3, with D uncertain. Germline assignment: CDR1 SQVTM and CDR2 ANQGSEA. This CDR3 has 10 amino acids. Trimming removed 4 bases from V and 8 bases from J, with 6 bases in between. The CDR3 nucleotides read TGCAGCGTTGCAAAGGACACCATATATTTT. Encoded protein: CSVAKDTIYF.

The CDR3, as DNA: TGCAGTGCACCCGGACTAGCGGGCCAAAGATACAATGAGCAGTTCTTC. Protein: CSAPGLAGQRYNEQFF. This chain links TRBV20-1 with TRBJ2-1; 11 nucleotides agree with TRBD2. The germline CDR1 and CDR2 sequences are DFQATT and SNEGSKA (reference sequence). This CDR3 is 16 amino acids long. V shed 6 bases, J shed 4 bases, and the junction held 11 bases outside the gene matches.

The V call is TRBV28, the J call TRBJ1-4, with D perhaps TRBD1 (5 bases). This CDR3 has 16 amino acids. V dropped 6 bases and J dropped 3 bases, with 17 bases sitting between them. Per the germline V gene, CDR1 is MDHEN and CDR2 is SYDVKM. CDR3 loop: CASRPTGGSPNEKLFF. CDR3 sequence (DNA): TGTGCCAGCAGACCGACTGGGGGTTCGCCTAATGAAAAACTGTTTTTT.

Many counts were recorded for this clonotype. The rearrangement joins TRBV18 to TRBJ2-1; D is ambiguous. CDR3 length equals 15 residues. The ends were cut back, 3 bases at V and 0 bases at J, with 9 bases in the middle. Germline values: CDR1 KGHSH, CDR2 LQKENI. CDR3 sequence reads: CASSPMADSYNEQFF. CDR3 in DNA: TGTGCCAGCTCACCCATGGCGGACTCCTACAATGAGCAGTTCTTC.

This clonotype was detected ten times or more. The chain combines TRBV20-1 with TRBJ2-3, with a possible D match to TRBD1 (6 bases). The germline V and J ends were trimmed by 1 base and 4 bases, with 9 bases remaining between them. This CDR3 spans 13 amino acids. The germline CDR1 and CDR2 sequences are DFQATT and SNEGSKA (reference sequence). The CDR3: CSARGTVADTQYF. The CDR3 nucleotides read TGCAGTGCTAGAGGGACAGTCGCAGATACGCAGTATTTT.

The CDR3 DNA sequence: TGCAGTGCTAGTAGACAGGGGGCAACAGATACGCAGTATTTT. Translation gives CSASRQGATDTQYF. This chain joins TRBV20-1 and TRBJ2-3; 10 nucleotides match TRBD1. This CDR3 is 14 amino acids long. V dropped 3 bases and J dropped 3; count of bases not matched to a gene: 3. Germline V gives CDR1 DFQATT, CDR2 SNEGSKA (reference sequence).

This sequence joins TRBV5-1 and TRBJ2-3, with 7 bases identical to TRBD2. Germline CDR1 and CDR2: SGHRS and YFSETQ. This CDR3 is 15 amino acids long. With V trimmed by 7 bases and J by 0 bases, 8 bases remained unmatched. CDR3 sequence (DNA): TGCGCCAGCCGAATACTAGCGTCTAGCACAGATACGCAGTATTTT. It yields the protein CASRILASSTDTQYF.

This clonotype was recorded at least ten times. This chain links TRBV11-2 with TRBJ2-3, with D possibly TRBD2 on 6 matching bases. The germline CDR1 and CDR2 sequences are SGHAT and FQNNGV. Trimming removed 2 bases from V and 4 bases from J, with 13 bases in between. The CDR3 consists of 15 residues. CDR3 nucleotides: TGTGCCAGCAGCTTAATCCACGGAGGGTCAGATACGCAGTATTTT. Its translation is CASSLIHGGSDTQYF.

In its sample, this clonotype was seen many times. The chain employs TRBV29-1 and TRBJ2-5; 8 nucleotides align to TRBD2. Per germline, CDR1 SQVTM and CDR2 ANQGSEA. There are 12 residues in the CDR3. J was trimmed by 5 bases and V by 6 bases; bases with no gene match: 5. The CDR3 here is CSVRLAWETQYF. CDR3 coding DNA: TGCAGCGTGAGACTAGCGTGGGAGACCCAGTACTTC.

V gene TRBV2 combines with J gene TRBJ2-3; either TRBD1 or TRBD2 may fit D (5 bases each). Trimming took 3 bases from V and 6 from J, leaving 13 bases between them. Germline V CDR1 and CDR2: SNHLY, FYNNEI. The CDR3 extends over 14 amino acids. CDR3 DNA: TGTGCCAGCAGTGAGGGACGCTACGGGGATACGCAGTATTTT. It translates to CASSEGRYGDTQYF.